This TCR beta chain derives from a study of neoadjuvant anti-PD-1 for oral cavity cancer. General observations from the study: Post-nivolumab, blood T cell clonality was significantly elevated in non-responders.

Time point indicated: after neoadjuvant nivolumab, at surgical resection. These oral cavity squamous cell carcinomas were HPV-negative and locally advanced. CDR1 and CDR2 (germline): SQVTM, ANQGSEA. The ends were cut back, 3 bases at V and 11 bases at J, with 17 bases in the middle. This CDR3 region has 13 residues. Clones were sequenced by immunoSEQ multiplex PCR, and TCRdb holds only the in-frame ones, with some missing. The table records about 12,000 clones, 60% to 75% of them present only once. Points on this clone: What it recognizes is unknown.

The sequence was collected from a person between 40 and 79 years old with oral cavity squamous cell carcinoma. Sequenced here: PBMCs, sampled after nivolumab (anti-PD-1) treatment. The rearrangement uses TRBV29-1 and TRBJ1-5; D may be TRBD1 (5 bases). CDR3 coding DNA: TGCAGCGTTGACTTCGGGGGGATTGGGGCCCAGCATTTT. Translation: CSVDFGGIGAQHF.